Sequencing of this T cell receptor (beta chain) was carried out in a study of cytomegalovirus exposure and HLA in healthy donors. Study outcomes and limitations: Most CMV-associated TCR beta chains appeared HLA-restricted in a later analysis. Most of the TCR beta V segments (in an earlier analysis) were productive either about 87% or about 30% of the time. For most TCR sequences rarity was the rule, although some public TCRs occurred in many donors.

Vbeta (60) and Jbeta (13) primers were used in the PCR. Methods used by the authors: Later, an analysis found 75 million to 100 million unique TCR beta chains, and approximately 10 million of these were shared. The table came from immunoSEQ multiplex PCR; TCRdb's copy has only in-frame clones and leaves some out. Clonal size and the V and J genes are those of that table, whereas D and trimming came from the DNA. Counted here are about 120,000 clones, around 74% occurring once; the ten biggest clones make up 30%. For this clone: The antigen is not known.

The germline V gene encodes CDR1 MDHEN and CDR2 SYDVKM. V lost 7 bases and J 5 bases, leaving 11 bases between the germline ends. This CDR3 has 12 amino acids. The source material was PBMCs. V and J are TRBV28 and TRBJ1-2; tentative D call: TRBD1 (5 bases). The source is a man in his sixties in good health and CMV-seropositive. CDR3 residues: CASMTGEYGYTF. DNA for the CDR3: TGTGCCAGCATGACGGGGGAGTATGGCTACACCTTC.